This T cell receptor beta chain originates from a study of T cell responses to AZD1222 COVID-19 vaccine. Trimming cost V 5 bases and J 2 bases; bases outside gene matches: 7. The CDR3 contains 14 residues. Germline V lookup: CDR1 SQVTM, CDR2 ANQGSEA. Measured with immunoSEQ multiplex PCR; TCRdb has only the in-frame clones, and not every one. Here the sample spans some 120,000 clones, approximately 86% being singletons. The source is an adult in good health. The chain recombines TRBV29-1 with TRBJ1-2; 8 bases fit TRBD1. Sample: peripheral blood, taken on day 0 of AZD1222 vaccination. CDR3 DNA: TGCAGCGTTTCCCCGGGACAGGCCAACTATGGCTACACCTTC. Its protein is CSVSPGQANYGYTF.